This TCR beta chain was captured by sequencing in a study of fetal regulatory T cell absence and autoimmunity. The study, taken as a whole, reports: Compared with cord blood, pancreas showed oligoclonal TCR enrichment, some clones over 90-fold.

Germline CDR1 and CDR2: MNHNS and SASEGT. The CDR3 consists of 16 residues. Trimming took 2 bases from V and 2 from J; bases not matched to a gene: 4. Sequencing was at survey level. Sequencing used immunoSEQ multiplex PCR; TCRdb keeps in-frame clones, though not all of them. Here the sample spans about 95,000 clones, around 72% being singletons. Details on this clone: Its specificity is not known.

The genes are TRBV6-1 and TRBJ2-7; TRBD2 matches 12 bases. The TCR originated in a male donor with IPEX syndrome. Sequencing used pancreas tissue. DNA of the CDR3: TGTGCCAGCAGTGAATCGAGACTAGCGGGGGCCTACGAGCAGTACTTC. Translating it yields CASSESRLAGAYEQYF.